These 9 T cell receptor beta chains were all obtained from the same sample, sequenced in a study of T cell responses to AZD1222 COVID-19 vaccine. The assay was immunoSEQ multiplex PCR, and TCRdb's table has in-frame clones only and misses some. The table has about 270,000 clones, 90% to 95% seen once. This specimen was peripheral blood, taken 28 days after the second AZD1222 dose. The receptors shown here come from an adult who received the AZD1222 COVID-19 vaccine.

The chain carries TRBV5-4 and TRBJ2-7, with 8 bases identical to TRBD1. J gave up 2 bases and V 4 bases, and 11 bases lay outside the gene matches. Per germline, CDR1 SGHNT and CDR2 YYREEE (reference sequence). The CDR3 extends over 16 amino acids. Here the CDR3 DNA reads TGTGCCAGCAGCCACAAGACAGGGGATTCGCCCTACGAGCAGTACTTC. As protein: CASSHKTGDSPYEQYF.

This chain joins TRBV4-3 and TRBJ1-2; D remains unclear. V lost 3 bases and J 8 bases, leaving 7 bases between the germline ends. Germline CDR1 is LGHNA and CDR2 is YSLEER. The CDR3 runs 11 residues. The CDR3 sequence is CASSQGGGYTF. CDR3 DNA sequence: TGCGCCAGCAGCCAGGGAGGGGGCTACACCTTC.

The gene calls are TRBV29-1 and TRBJ2-4; no firm D call. This CDR3 is 12 amino acids long. The V end lost 2 bases, the J end lost 2 bases, and 4 bases lay between the germline ends. Germline assignment: CDR1 SQVTM and CDR2 ANQGSEA. The CDR3 sequence is CSVEISKNIQYF. In DNA form, the CDR3 reads TGCAGCGTTGAAATCTCCAAAAACATTCAGTACTTC.

The chain has TRBV7-9 and TRBJ2-7; the D is unclear. The germline V gene encodes CDR1 SEHNR and CDR2 FQNEAQ (reference sequence). Deletions cut 0 bases from V and 4 bases from J, with 7 bases between. This CDR3 comprises 13 residues. CDR3 nucleotide sequence: TGTGCCAGCAGCTTAGCGGGCCGGTACGAGCAGTACTTC. The encoded protein is CASSLAGRYEQYF.

This clone was seen a single time. The V call is TRBV7-8, the J call TRBJ1-5, with D possibly matching TRBD1 (5 bases). V lost 1 base to trimming and J lost 4 bases, with 11 bases between them. There are 15 residues in the CDR3. Per germline, CDR1 SGHVS and CDR2 FQNEAQ. The CDR3 region is CASSLVGVQNQPQHF. Here the CDR3 DNA reads TGTGCCAGCAGCTTAGTAGGGGTACAAAATCAGCCCCAGCATTTT.

This chain uses TRBV2 with TRBJ1-1; tentatively, D is TRBD1 (6 bases). Deletions cut 7 bases from V and 0 bases from J, with 9 bases between. CDR3 length equals 13 residues. The germline V gene has CDR1 SNHLY and CDR2 FYNNEI. The CDR3 nucleotides read TGTGCCAGCATTCAGGGGTTGAACACTGAAGCTTTCTTT. Its translation: CASIQGLNTEAFF.

This clone was seen more than once but under ten times. The chain links TRBV6-5 to TRBJ1-6; 9 bases match TRBD1. The CDR3 sequence is 16 residues long. The germline gives CDR1 MNHEY, CDR2 SVGAGI. V lost 4 bases and J lost 8; bases outside the gene matches: 9. The CDR3 is CASSFTGGAVDSPLHF. CDR3 nucleotide sequence: TGTGCCAGCAGTTTCACAGGGGGCGCGGTCGATTCACCCCTCCACTTT.

This chain uses TRBV7-9 with TRBJ1-2; D not resolved. This CDR3 is 14 amino acids long. The germline V and J ends were trimmed by 5 bases and 3 bases, with 13 bases remaining between them. Germline loops: CDR1 SEHNR, CDR2 FQNEAQ (reference sequence). The CDR3 coding sequence is TGTGCCAGCAGCCAAAATGGAGATTACTATGGCTACACCTTC. The encoded protein is CASSQNGDYYGYTF.

The gene calls are TRBV19 and TRBJ1-3; no firm D call. V was shortened by 2 bases and J by 0 bases, with 8 bases between the two germline ends. Germline CDR1 is LNHDA and CDR2 is SQIVND (reference sequence). The CDR3 consists of 15 residues. CDR3 nucleotides: TGTGCCAGTAGTATATTTCGCCTCTCTGGAAACACCATATATTTT. Translated, it gives CASSIFRLSGNTIYF.